A selection of T cell receptor beta chains follows, all from one sample in a study of T cell repertoires in cytomegalovirus infection. TCRdb reanalysed the reads using MiXCR and keeps one entry per CDR3 protein. The sample consists of approximately 50,000 distinct CDR3 sequences, over 15% of them appearing once. For these receptors, no antigen is known. The source material was CD8+ T cells from cultured PBMCs, sampled from culture after CMV antigen stimulation. Every receptor here comes from a human donor in good health (CMV status not recorded). Some clones in this sample may be carry-over from other donors' samples. Both conserved end residues are part of each CDR3. D genes are given only for firm matches.

D	V	J	CDR3
.	TRBV6-2/TRBV6-3	TRBJ2-6	CASSYSRRGTGANVLTF
TRBD2	TRBV7-2	TRBJ2-1	CASSLGLAGAHEQFF
TRBD2	TRBV7-3	TRBJ2-7	CASSYGTSGYYEQYF
.	TRBV6-1	TRBJ2-1	CASSGGGERAYNEQFF
.	TRBV7-9	TRBJ1-1	CASSLRGGMNTEAFF
.	TRBV12-3/TRBV12-4	TRBJ1-6	CASEDLGGPLHF
.	TRBV7-2	TRBJ2-7	CASISEMRAASYEQYF
.	TRBV7-2	TRBJ2-5	CASSLVGGRETQYF
TRBD1	TRBV6-2/TRBV6-3	TRBJ2-1	CASTADVGFGTGYNEQFF
.	TRBV7-9	TRBJ2-2	CASSRIGDDTGELFF
.	TRBV7-9	TRBJ2-3	CASSLAVGTDTQYF
TRBD1	TRBV7-2	TRBJ2-7	CASSLKGTGLREQYF
.	TRBV7-9	TRBJ1-1	CASSHIEAATEAFF
.	TRBV7-2	TRBJ2-7	CASSLRYPGGIYDEQYF
.	TRBV27	TRBJ2-5	CASRRGETQYF
.	TRBV7-2	TRBJ2-3	CASSSRAASTDTQYF
.	TRBV7-2	TRBJ2-7	CASRPLGGDAYEQYF
.	TRBV11-2	TRBJ1-4	CASSHELDGYEKLFF
.	TRBV6-2/TRBV6-3	TRBJ2-7	CASTIRGDGPYEQYF
.	TRBV7-9	TRBJ2-1	CASSPWGLNEQFF
.	TRBV28	TRBJ1-1	CASSRLGLGTEAFF
.	TRBV5-1	TRBJ2-5	CASSLYPDETQYF
.	TRBV12-3/TRBV12-4	TRBJ2-5	CASSLVKGRTDQETQYF
TRBD1	TRBV7-8	TRBJ1-5	CASSPDRAHNQPQHF
.	TRBV6-8	TRBJ1-2	CASSYSVETLKYGYTF
.	TRBV7-9	TRBJ2-5	CASSFRSADQETQYF
.	TRBV25-1	TRBJ2-7	CASSPSSDEQYF
TRBD2	TRBV19	TRBJ2-7	CATGGGDYEQYF
TRBD2	TRBV7-2	TRBJ2-1	CASSPRLAGDLSSSYNEQFF
TRBD2	TRBV27	TRBJ2-1	CASTSGRALNEQFF
.	TRBV7-8	TRBJ2-7	CASSSMANGEVGDEQYF
.	TRBV4-2	TRBJ1-5	CASSQDQNSNQPQHF
.	TRBV11-2	TRBJ1-2	CASSPDRTANYGYTF
.	TRBV20-1	TRBJ2-1	CSARGQYDYNEQFF
TRBD2	TRBV7-6	TRBJ2-5	CASSSLAGEETQYF
TRBD2	TRBV28	TRBJ2-2	CASSSARGRAVDGELFF
.	TRBV9	TRBJ1-1	CASTPGVGRKAFF
TRBD2	TRBV7-3	TRBJ2-3	CASSLVAGGLRITDTQYF
.	TRBV11-2	TRBJ1-2	CASSSKRGYTF
.	TRBV25-1	TRBJ1-2	CASMEGYGYTF
TRBD1	TRBV15	TRBJ1-4	CATSATGGAGNEKLFF
TRBD2	TRBV7-2	TRBJ2-7	CASSLPGRTYEQYF
.	TRBV27	TRBJ2-2	CASSPDGNTGELFF
.	TRBV3-1	TRBJ2-5	CASSRLTYQETQYF
TRBD1	TRBV13	TRBJ1-2	CASSSRGDPYSYGYTF
TRBD1	TRBV6-5	TRBJ1-4	CASSRDRGTTNEKLFF
.	TRBV2	TRBJ2-3	CASSGAGTDTQYF
TRBD1	TRBV19	TRBJ2-7	CASSFGTGPIYEQYF
.	TRBV7-8	TRBJ1-2	CASSFPEGSTF
TRBD1	TRBV4-3	TRBJ2-1	CASSQDRGQGFYNEQFF
TRBD2	TRBV6-2/TRBV6-3	TRBJ2-7	CASSYSRRGGPYEQYF
TRBD1	TRBV11-2	TRBJ2-5	CASSTAGGGKTQYF
TRBD2	TRBV12-3/TRBV12-4	TRBJ2-3	CASSNAGRGESTDTQYF